Listed here are 13 T cell receptor beta chains from one sample, sequenced in a study of OX40 agonist ivuxolimab in advanced cancers. The repertoire was sequenced with immunoSEQ multiplex PCR; TCRdb's copy has only in-frame clones and lacks some. The sample lists more than 45,000 clones; 70% to 90% were seen once. This specimen consisted of CD4+ or CD8+ T cells sorted from blood, obtained in a trial of the OX40 agonist ivuxolimab. The receptors here all came from an adult with an advanced solid tumor such as melanoma, head and neck, liver or kidney cancer.

The CDR3 DNA is TGTGCCAGCAGAGCCCGGTGGGGCGACGAGCAGTACTTC. Translating it yields CASRARWGDEQYF. The rearrangement joins TRBV2 to TRBJ2-5; perhaps TRBD1 as D (5 bases). The end of the DNA aligns better with TRBJ2-7, so the J call may be wrong. Looked up from germline, CDR1 is SNHLY and CDR2 is FYNNEI. This CDR3 has 13 amino acids.

The gene calls are TRBV7-2 and TRBJ1-4; D is possibly TRBD1 (6 bases). Germline values: CDR1 SGHTA, CDR2 FQGNSA. This CDR3 comprises 14 residues. Trimming pared 5 bases from V and 6 bases from J, leaving 13 bases between. The CDR3 DNA sequence: TGTGCCAGCAGCCACGGGGCAGGGGATGAAAAACTGTTTTTT. This encodes CASSHGAGDEKLFF. Looking up the rest from reference TRBV7-2 and TRBJ1-4 gives the full variable domain: GAGVSQSPSNKVTEKGKDVELRCDPISGHTALYWYRQSLGQGLEFLIYFQGNSAPDKSGLPSDRFSAERTGGSVSTLTIQRTQQEDSAVYLCASSHGAGDEKLFFGSGTQLSVL.

The CDR3 reads CASSYWGQGTNQPQHF. The CDR3, as DNA: TGTGCCAGCAGCTACTGGGGACAGGGTACTAATCAGCCCCAGCATTTT. The gene calls are TRBV5-4 and TRBJ1-5, with TRBD1 identical over 9 bases. The CDR3 has 16 residues. V lost 3 bases to trimming and J lost 4 bases; unmatched junction nucleotides: 8. The germline CDR1 and CDR2 sequences are SGHNT and YYREEE (reference sequence).

This chain joins TRBV7-2 and TRBJ2-7; TRBD2 aligns across 14 bases. This CDR3 is built from 17 residues. Germline trimming cut 1 base from V and 3 bases from J; bases unmatched to any gene: 5. Germline CDR1 is SGHTA and CDR2 is FQGNSA. The CDR3 here is CASSLDRGLAGVYEQYF. The CDR3 DNA is TGTGCCAGCAGCTTAGACCGGGGACTAGCGGGAGTCTACGAGCAGTACTTC.

The rearrangement joins TRBV27 to TRBJ2-7; D is ambiguous. Germline assignment: CDR1 MNHEY and CDR2 SMNVEV (reference sequence). The CDR3 is 12 amino acids. V lost 2 bases and J lost 3, with 5 bases in between. Here the CDR3 DNA reads TGTGCCAGCAGTTTACTGGGCTACGAGCAGTACTTC. Translating it yields CASSLLGYEQYF.

This clone has a handful of counts. This chain connects TRBV14 to TRBJ1-4; 7 bases map to TRBD1. The CDR3 has 15 residues. V was clipped by 4 bases and J by 8 bases; unmatched bases: 10. Germline V lookup: CDR1 SGHDN, CDR2 FVKESK. In nucleotides, the CDR3 is TGTGCCAGCAGCCTCTTGACAGGGTTCAGGGAAAAACTGTTTTTT. This gives the protein CASSLLTGFREKLFF.

The CDR3, as DNA: TGCGCCAGCAGCTTGGCCTCAGCGGGAGGGCAAAATGAGCAGTTCTTC. This encodes CASSLASAGGQNEQFF. The chain employs TRBV5-1 and TRBJ2-1; 10 nucleotides match TRBD2. Germline CDR1 reads SGHRS; CDR2 reads YFSETQ. Unmatched junction bases numbered 7, after V lost 0 bases and J lost 7 bases. The CDR3 runs 16 residues.

The J gene is TRBJ1-2, the V gene TRBV30; 7 bases line up with TRBD1. The ends lost 4 bases at V and 7 bases at J; junction bases unmatched: 9. Germline CDR1 is GTSNPN and CDR2 is SVGIG (reference sequence). The CDR3 has 13 amino acids. The chain's CDR3 is CAWTDRQGGGYTF. CDR3 DNA: TGTGCCTGGACCGACCGGCAGGGGGGTGGCTACACCTTC.

The chain links TRBV4-2 to TRBJ2-2; 9 bases are a match to TRBD1. Germline trimming cut 2 bases from V and 1 base from J; bases unmatched to any gene: 5. The CDR3 is 17 residues long. Germline CDR1 is LGHNA and CDR2 is YNFKEQ. The CDR3 DNA follows: TGTGCCAGCAGCCAAACCACAGGGGGCTTGAACACCGGGGAGCTGTTTTTT. As protein: CASSQTTGGLNTGELFF.

The chain is built from TRBV5-1 and TRBJ2-1; D perhaps matches TRBD1 (5 bases). CDR1 and CDR2 from the germline V gene are SGHRS and YFSETQ. Trimming cost V 4 bases and J 3 bases, with 8 bases left between them. The CDR3 loop spans 13 amino acids. The CDR3 DNA follows: TGCGCCAGCAGCATTGACAGCTACAATGAGCAGTTCTTC. It yields the protein CASSIDSYNEQFF.

The CDR3 nucleotides are TGTGCCAGCAGCTTGGTTCCCAGCTCCTACGAGCAGTACTTC. Amino acid sequence: CASSLVPSSYEQYF. The V and J genes are TRBV5-4 and TRBJ2-7; D is uncertain. The CDR3 consists of 14 residues. The germline CDR1 and CDR2 sequences are SGHNT and YYREEE (reference sequence). V lost 0 bases and J 0 bases, leaving 7 bases between the germline ends.

This clone was observed a single time. CDR3 amino acids: CASTPGEGVYSPLHF. CDR3 sequence (DNA): TGTGCCAGCACCCCCGGGGAGGGGGTTTACTCACCCCTCCACTTT. The chain has TRBV9 and TRBJ1-6; D perhaps matches TRBD1 (6 bases). Germline CDR1 SGDLS, CDR2 YYNGEE. The CDR3 is 15 amino acids. V was trimmed by 6 bases and J by 10 bases, leaving 20 bases between them.

The chain joins TRBV19 to TRBJ2-1; 8 bases align to TRBD1. The CDR3 loop spans 15 amino acids. CDR1 LNHDA and CDR2 SQIVND come from the germline V gene (reference sequence). V gave up 5 bases and J gave up 3 bases; unmatched junction bases: 6. Here the CDR3 reads CASSSGTGLYNEQFF. CDR3 coding DNA: TGTGCCAGTAGTTCCGGGACAGGCCTCTACAATGAGCAGTTCTTC.